This TCR beta chain was identified in a study of monozygotic twins with inflammatory bowel disease. Germline values: CDR1 MDHEN, CDR2 SYDVKM. This CDR3 has 15 residues. TCRdb re-called the 5' RACE reads; every CDR3 protein appears as one record, without DNA. This sample contains under 200,000 distinct CDR3 sequences. The sample taken for sequencing was blood. The source of this sequence is a human donor with ulcerative colitis or Crohn's disease, or a healthy co-twin of an affected twin (not recorded which). The chain carries TRBV28 and TRBJ2-7; TCRdb's D call of TRBD1 is untestable without DNA. The CDR3 reads CASRPPAGVLYEQYF.